Presented here are 30 T cell receptor beta chains from one specimen sequenced in a study of preoperative IRX-2 immunotherapy in early breast cancer (dated by TCRdb to between 2018 and 2021). The library came from the immunoSEQ multiplex PCR assay. TCRdb carries this immuneACCESS record with in-frame sequences only. Its versions omit some clonotypes, under half of them owing to an unresolved V gene in the studies checked, with the rest unexplained. This sample comprises about 98,000 clones, approximately 90% of them detected only once. The ten largest make up 2% to 2.5% of the sample. Sample treatment or condition, as interpreted from the label and publication: preoperative locoregional IRX-2 cytokine immunotherapy. The sample here was tumor tissue, taken after IRX-2 immunotherapy. Receptors were obtained from a human donor with breast cancer.

CDR3 in amino acids: CASSLSGTGFQPQHF. CDR3 sequence (DNA): TGTGCCAGCAGTTTATCCGGGACCGGGTTTCAGCCCCAGCATTTT. The chain carries TRBV28 and TRBJ1-5; a possible D gene is TRBD1 (5 bases). Germline V gene data show CDR1 as MDHEN and CDR2 as SYDVKM. V lost 1 base, J lost 6 bases, and 13 bases lay in between. The CDR3 is made up of 15 amino acids.

V and J are TRBV5-1 and TRBJ2-3; TRBD2 matches 14 bases. Per the germline V gene, CDR1 is SGHRS and CDR2 is YFSETQ. The V and J ends lost 4 bases and 0 bases, in that order; junction bases with no gene match: 7. CDR3 length: 18 amino acids. The CDR3 sequence: CASSPGTSGGRSTDTQYF. The CDR3, as DNA: TGCGCCAGCAGCCCGGGGACTAGCGGGGGCCGCAGCACAGATACGCAGTATTTT.

This sequence joins TRBV15 and TRBJ1-5, with D unclear. Germline-derived CDR1 and CDR2 are LNHNV and YYDKDF (reference sequence). The ends were cut back, 0 bases at V and 2 bases at J, with 5 bases in the middle. The CDR3 length is 14 residues. The CDR3 protein is CATSRDMRNQPQHF. As DNA, the CDR3 is TGTGCCACCAGCAGAGATATGCGCAATCAGCCCCAGCATTTT.

The CDR3 nucleotides are TGTGCCAGCAGGCGCGAGGGCGCAACTAATGAAAAACTGTTTTTT. It translates to CASRREGATNEKLFF. V is TRBV6-8 and J is TRBJ1-4; D ambiguous. The V gene's germline CDR1 is MNHGY and CDR2 SAAAGT. The CDR3 is made up of 15 amino acids. V was shortened by 6 bases and J by 0 bases, with 11 bases between the two germline ends.

The genes are TRBV11-3 and TRBJ2-3; TRBD1 matches 8 bases. CDR3 length: 15 amino acids. Germline V gene lookup returns CDR1 SGHNT and CDR2 YENEEA. V gave up 7 bases and J gave up 2 bases; unmatched junction bases: 8. The CDR3: CASNRGDLHTDTQYF. The CDR3 DNA follows: TGTGCCAGCAACAGGGGGGACCTCCACACAGATACGCAGTATTTT.

The rearrangement links TRBV18 to TRBJ2-7; 10 bases match TRBD1. Germline CDR1 reads KGHSH; CDR2 reads LQKENI. CDR3 length: 14 amino acids. The V gene end was trimmed by 3 bases and the J gene end by 9 bases; junction bases not matched to a gene: 8. The CDR3 DNA sequence: TGTGCCAGCTCACCCGAAGGGACAGGGGTTGGGCAGTACTTC. Translation gives CASSPEGTGVGQYF. Looking up the rest from reference TRBV18 and TRBJ2-7 gives the full variable domain: NAGVMQNPRHLVRRRGQEARLRCSPMKGHSHVYWYRQLPEEGLKFMVYLQKENIIDESGMPKERFSAEFPKEGPSILRIQQVVRGDSAAYFCASSPEGTGVGQYFGPGTRLTVT.

This clone has just a few counts. The chain links TRBV18 to TRBJ2-7; D gene uncertain. The CDR3 totals 13 residues. Trimming removed 3 bases from V and 1 base from J, with 7 bases in between. Germline V CDR1 and CDR2: KGHSH, LQKENI. The CDR3 sequence is CASSPDVSYEQYF. The CDR3 bases are TGTGCCAGCTCACCGGACGTTTCCTACGAGCAGTACTTC.

DNA of the CDR3: TGTGCCAGTAGTAACAACGCTAGGGCAGGGAATGAAAAACTGTTTTTT. This translates into CASSNNARAGNEKLFF. The V gene is TRBV19, the J gene TRBJ1-4; perhaps TRBD1 as D (5 bases). The CDR3 spans 16 residues. The germline gives CDR1 LNHDA, CDR2 SQIVND (reference sequence). The V end was cut by 4 bases, the J end by 5 bases, with 17 bases between. The variable domain in full, completed from reference TRBV19 and TRBJ1-4, reads DGGITQSPKYLFRKEGQNVTLSCEQNLNHDAMYWYRQDPGQGLRLIYYSQIVNDFQKGDIAEGYSVSREKKESFPLTVTSAQKNPTAFYLCASSNNARAGNEKLFFGSGTQLSVL.

V gene TRBV6-8 combines with J gene TRBJ2-7, with D perhaps assigned TRBD1 or TRBD2 (5 bases each). The CDR3 contains 14 residues. CDR1 and CDR2 from the germline V gene are MNHGY and SAAAGT. V lost 6 bases to trimming and J lost 0 bases, with 12 bases between them. CDR3 in DNA: TGTGCCAGCAGCTCGCCCGGGGCCTCCTACGAGCAGTACTTC. This translates into CASSSPGASYEQYF.

The V and J genes are TRBV5-1 and TRBJ2-6; D is unresolved. There are 17 residues in the CDR3. The germline CDR1 and CDR2 sequences are SGHRS and YFSETQ. V dropped 4 bases and J dropped 1 base, with 15 bases sitting between them. For the CDR3, the DNA is TGCGCCAGCAGCCCCCGACCCATCTCTTCTGGGGCCAACGTCCTGACTTTC. It is translated as CASSPRPISSGANVLTF.

The chain has TRBV11-3 and TRBJ2-5, with 9 bases lining up with TRBD2. V gave up 3 bases and J gave up 4 bases; unmatched junction bases: 6. Germline values: CDR1 SGHNT, CDR2 YENEEA. This CDR3 comprises 15 residues. The CDR3 sequence is CASSLLSTSGETQYF. The CDR3, as DNA: TGTGCCAGCAGCTTGCTATCGACTAGCGGAGAGACCCAGTACTTC.

This clone was observed many times. The chain recombines TRBV1 with TRBJ2-5; TRBD2, the table's D call, was not compared with the DNA. TRBV1 is described as a pseudogene. The CDR3 sequence is 13 residues long. CDR3 protein: CASSQDLRETQYF. The CDR3 DNA sequence: TGCGCCAGCAGCCAAGATCTCCGGGAGACCCAGTACTTC.

The chain recombines TRBV12-5 with TRBJ2-1; TRBD1 might be the D (6 bases). The CDR3 loop spans 12 amino acids. V shed 2 bases and J shed 10 bases, with 9 bases lying between them. The germline CDR1 and CDR2 sequences are LGHNT and FRNRAP. This chain's CDR3 is CASGLHTGEQFF. The CDR3 DNA reads as TGTGCTAGTGGTTTGCATACAGGGGAGCAGTTCTTC.

This chain uses TRBV5-8 with TRBJ2-5, with 7 bases that match TRBD1. Unmatched junction bases numbered 3, after V lost 2 bases and J lost 5 bases. The CDR3 spans 13 residues. Germline-derived CDR1 and CDR2 are SGHTS and YDEGEE. The CDR3 sequence: CASSLEGAETQYF. The DNA of the CDR3 is TGTGCCAGCAGCTTAGAGGGGGCCGAGACCCAGTACTTC. The full variable domain, with the rest looked up from reference TRBV5-8 and TRBJ2-5, is EAGVTQSPTHLIKTRGQQATLRCSPISGHTSVYWYQQALGLGLQFLLWYDEGEERNRGNFPPRFSGRQFPNYSSELNVNALELEDSALYLCASSLEGAETQYFGPGTRLLVL.

This chain connects TRBV1 to TRBJ1-2; TRBD1 is the table's D call, not checked against the DNA. TRBV1 is noted as a pseudogene. The CDR3 is made up of 15 amino acids. The CDR3 DNA is TGCGCCAGCAGCCCGGCAGGGGCCGAGAGCTATGGCTACACCTTC. Translating it yields CASSPAGAESYGYTF.

The chain carries TRBV7-5 and TRBJ2-7; TRBD2, as called in the table, went unchecked against the DNA. TRBV7-5 is a recognized pseudogene. The CDR3 spans 15 residues. The DNA for the CDR3 is TGTGCCAGCAGCATGGGACTAGCGGGAGGGGGCGAGCAGTACTTC. This gives the protein CASSMGLAGGGEQYF.

The V and J genes are TRBV14 and TRBJ2-1; 8 nucleotides line up with TRBD2. Germline CDR1 reads SGHDN; CDR2 reads FVKESK. The junction had 5 bases not matched to a gene; V was cut back by 2 bases and J by 2 bases. The CDR3 sequence is 16 residues long. CDR3 sequence reads: CASSQFSGKPYNEQFF. CDR3 nucleotide sequence: TGTGCCAGCAGCCAATTTAGCGGGAAACCCTACAATGAGCAGTTCTTC.

This chain links TRBV5-1 with TRBJ1-1; 11 bases align to TRBD1. With V trimmed by 0 bases and J by 3 bases, 4 bases remained unmatched. Germline values: CDR1 SGHRS, CDR2 YFSETQ. This CDR3 comprises 16 residues. The DNA of the CDR3 is TGCGCCAGCAGCTTGGTCCGGACAGGGGGCGACACTGAAGCTTTCTTT. This translates into CASSLVRTGGDTEAFF.

The rearrangement uses TRBV15 and TRBJ2-1, with TRBD1 identical over 7 bases. The CDR3 sequence is 15 residues long. Germline V lookup: CDR1 LNHNV, CDR2 YYDKDF (reference sequence). Trimming removed 6 bases from V and 2 bases from J; junction bases left unmatched: 7. CDR3 sequence: CATRGKQGPYNEQFF. CDR3 nucleotides: TGTGCCACCAGGGGTAAACAGGGGCCCTACAATGAGCAGTTCTTC.

V gene TRBV9 combines with J gene TRBJ1-4; D is possibly TRBD1 (5 bases). The V gene lost 5 bases and the J gene lost 8 bases, with 19 bases spanning the gap. Germline lookup yields CDR1 SGDLS and CDR2 YYNGEE. There are 15 residues in the CDR3. The CDR3 protein is CASRALGRSGEKLFF. The CDR3 DNA reads TGTGCCAGCAGAGCTCTGGGACGGTCTGGCGAAAAACTGTTTTTT.

The chain recombines TRBV6-8 with TRBJ1-2; possible D gene TRBD1, 5 bases. This CDR3 has 16 amino acids. The ends were cut back, 0 bases at V and 4 bases at J, with 15 bases in the middle. From germline, CDR1 is MNHGY and CDR2 SAAAGT. The CDR3 DNA reads as TGTGCCAGCAGTTACTCTCGGCAGGGAGAAGCCTATGGCTACACCTTC. Its translation: CASSYSRQGEAYGYTF.

The chain recombines TRBV6-8 with TRBJ2-2, with D perhaps assigned TRBD1 or TRBD2 (5 bases each). Trimming shortened V by 8 bases and J by 4 bases, and 23 bases separated the two germline ends. CDR3 length: 17 residues. Germline assignment: CDR1 MNHGY and CDR2 SAAAGT. CDR3: CASGPGSGPYPTGELFF. DNA for the CDR3: TGTGCCAGCGGCCCCGGGTCGGGGCCGTATCCCACCGGGGAGCTGTTTTTT.

The rearrangement links TRBV11-3 to TRBJ2-5; unclear D gene. V shed 3 bases and J shed 2 bases, with 10 bases lying between them. Germline CDR1 and CDR2: SGHNT and YENEEA. The CDR3 sequence is 14 residues long. The CDR3 DNA follows: TGTGCCAGCAGCTTCCCCCACGGTCAAGAGACCCAGTACTTC. Residues: CASSFPHGQETQYF.

The chain links TRBV6-8 to TRBJ2-1; D uncertain. Between the trimmed V and J ends, which lost 2 bases and 6 bases, there was a span of 11 bases. This CDR3 region has 14 residues. CDR1 and CDR2 from the germline V gene are MNHGY and SAAAGT. The CDR3 loop reads CASSYGSTGNEQFF. In DNA form, the CDR3 reads TGTGCCAGCAGTTACGGGTCCACTGGCAATGAGCAGTTCTTC.

The chain carries TRBV1 and TRBJ2-3; the table's D call of TRBD2 was not tested on the DNA. TRBV1 is a pseudogene locus. This CDR3 spans 19 amino acids. CDR3: CASSQPLFVGGTGTDTQYF. Here the CDR3 DNA reads TGCGCCAGCAGCCAACCTCTCTTCGTGGGGGGAACTGGGACAGATACGCAGTATTTT.

V gene TRBV11-3 combines with J gene TRBJ1-3; weak D call: TRBD1 (6 bases). The CDR3 spans 16 residues. CDR1 and CDR2 from the germline V gene are SGHNT and YENEEA. Trimming removed 5 bases at V and 0 bases at J, with 14 bases between. As DNA, the CDR3 is TGTGCCAGCAGCCGAACCACAGGGTACTCTGGAAACACCATATATTTT. It translates to CASSRTTGYSGNTIYF.

CDR3 in amino acids: CASSEQKNRHEQYF. CDR3 in DNA: TGCGCCAGCAGTGAGCAAAAGAATCGACACGAGCAGTACTTC. The V call is TRBV10-1, the J call TRBJ2-7; D unresolved. Trimming took off 2 bases at V and 5 bases at J, with 13 bases between the two ends. There are 14 residues in the CDR3. Germline V gives CDR1 WNHNN, CDR2 SYGVQD (reference sequence).

The J gene is TRBJ1-6, the V gene TRBV7-1; 9 positions match TRBD1. Being an ORF, TRBV7-1 has a function that is uncertain. The J segment lost 11 bases and the V segment lost 4 bases, leaving 6 bases of the junction unmatched. The CDR3 contains 14 residues. The CDR3 is CASSLGQGYPPLHF. The CDR3 region has the DNA TGTGCCAGCAGCTTGGGACAGGGATATCCACCCCTCCACTTT.

The rearrangement links TRBV7-7 to TRBJ2-2; possibly TRBD2 for D (5 bases). This CDR3 has 16 amino acids. From germline, CDR1 is SSHAT and CDR2 FNYEAQ (reference sequence). Trimming took off 3 bases at V and 3 bases at J, with 14 bases between the two ends. The CDR3 protein is CASSFQPSLYTGELFF. Written as DNA, the CDR3 is TGTGCCAGCAGCTTCCAGCCTAGCCTCTACACCGGGGAGCTGTTTTTT.

This clone was counted once. One end of the junction does not line up with germline, which may come from a read error. The chain has TRBV6-1 and TRBJ2-1; 10 positions agree with TRBD2. Germline V lookup: CDR1 MNHNS, CDR2 SASEGT. The CDR3 spans 15 residues. The DNA for the CDR3 is TGTGCCAGCATTGAAGCGGCTAGCGGGAGCAATGAGCAGTTCTTC. It encodes CASIEAASGSNEQFF.